Listed below are T cell receptor beta chains from one sample, sequenced in a study of cytomegalovirus exposure and HLA in healthy donors. Clones were read by immunoSEQ multiplex PCR, and TCRdb kept only the in-frame ones, dropping some. The sample holds about 200,000 clones, around 77% seen once. Sequencing was performed on PBMCs. The receptors were gathered from a woman between 25 and 40 years old in good health and CMV-seronegative. The CDR3 runs from the conserved cysteine through the conserved F or W. A D gene is named only where the DNA matches it firmly. Expanded clones get a size class; other rows say once, few or many, or leave the size out.

J gene,clone size,D gene,V gene,CDR3 protein,CDR3 DNA
TRBJ1-1,NA,NA,TRBV5-1,CASSLGQANTEAFF,TGCGCCAGCAGCTTGGGTCAGGCGAACACTGAAGCTTTCTTT
TRBJ1-2,NA,NA,TRBV4-1,CASSQAREIYGYTF,TGCGCCAGCAGCCAAGCCCGAGAAATCTATGGCTACACCTTC
TRBJ1-2,NA,NA,TRBV30,CAWSVLVRGGGYPF,TGTGCCTGGAGTGTACTTGTCAGGGGCGGAGGCTACCCCTTC
TRBJ2-1,NA,TRBD2,TRBV4-1,CASSPRGLAGTGNNEQFF,TGCGCCAGCAGCCCCCGGGGGCTAGCGGGGACGGGCAACAATGAGCAGTTCTTC
TRBJ1-1,medium-sized,NA,TRBV21-1,CASSNREAFF,TGTGCCAGCAGCAACAGGGAAGCTTTCTTT
TRBJ2-3,NA,TRBD2,TRBV5-6,CASSRGGRGVGTDTQYF,TGTGCCAGCTCCCGGGGCGGGAGAGGAGTCGGTACAGATACGCAGTATTTT
TRBJ2-1,NA,TRBD2,TRBV4-2,CASSQDLLPGGRNEQFF,TGTGCCAGCAGCCAAGATCTCTTACCGGGAGGGAGGAATGAGCAGTTCTTC
TRBJ2-7,few,NA,TRBV7-6,CASSFREKDREQYF,TGTGCCAGCAGCTTTCGGGAAAAGGATCGCGAGCAGTACTTC
TRBJ2-2,NA,TRBD2,TRBV5-6,CASSLASGTGGELFF,TGTGCCAGCAGCTTGGCCAGCGGGACGGGCGGGGAGCTGTTTTTT
TRBJ1-4,NA,TRBD1,TRBV27,CASRSDRGGEKLFF,TGTGCCAGCAGGTCGGACAGGGGTGGCGAAAAACTGTTTTTT
TRBJ2-2,NA,TRBD1,TRBV28,CASCAPGQGPRNTGELFF,TGTGCCAGCTGCGCTCCGGGACAGGGGCCGAGGAACACCGGGGAGCTGTTTTTT
TRBJ2-5,few,NA,TRBV5-4,CASSLLPEETQYF,TGTGCCAGCAGCTTGCTCCCTGAGGAGACCCAGTACTTC
TRBJ2-5,once,TRBD2,TRBV9,CASSVGGGGQETQYF,TGTGCCAGCAGCGTAGGTGGCGGGGGCCAAGAGACCCAGTACTTC
TRBJ1-1,NA,TRBD1,TRBV4-1,CASSARRQGATEAFF,TGCGCCAGCAGCGCCCGCCGGCAGGGGGCGACTGAAGCTTTCTTT
TRBJ1-2,NA,NA,TRBV4-1,CASSLRQDDYGYTF,TGCGCCAGCAGCCTCCGACAGGATGACTATGGCTACACCTTC
TRBJ1-2,once,TRBD1,TRBV5-4,CASSQQTGQGVSGYTF,TGTGCCAGCAGCCAGCAAACGGGACAGGGGGTATCTGGCTACACCTTC
TRBJ2-7,NA,NA,TRBV27,CASSYREAGYEQYF,TGTGCCAGCAGTTATCGGGAAGCGGGCTACGAGCAGTACTTC
TRBJ2-3,NA,TRBD1,TRBV5-1,CASSWTGETDTQYF,TGCGCCAGCAGCTGGACAGGGGAGACAGATACGCAGTATTTT
TRBJ1-1,NA,NA,TRBV5-1,CASSDKNTEAFF,TGCGCCAGCAGCGACAAGAACACTGAAGCTTTCTTT
TRBJ1-5,NA,NA,TRBV6-1,CASSEFVGRVDQPQHF,TGTGCCAGCAGTGAATTTGTGGGGCGCGTAGATCAGCCCCAGCATTTT
TRBJ2-3,NA,NA,TRBV4-1,CASSQVGRMAGDTQYF,TGCGCCAGCAGCCAAGTGGGACGCATGGCGGGGGATACGCAGTATTTT
TRBJ2-7,NA,NA,TRBV5-1,CASSLEGLVGQYF,TGCGCCAGCAGCTTGGAGGGGCTAGTCGGACAGTACTTC
TRBJ2-7,once,NA,TRBV30,CAWRRGLLGEQYF,TGTGCCTGGAGGAGGGGGTTGTTGGGTGAGCAGTACTTC
TRBJ1-2,few,NA,TRBV10-3,CAISESASSYGYTF,TGTGCCATCAGTGAGTCGGCCAGTTCCTATGGCTACACCTTC